The rows below give T cell receptor beta chains drawn from one sample of a study. TCRdb fed the 5' RACE reads into MiXCR, producing one record per CDR3 protein. This table holds 50,000 to 60,000 distinct CDR3 sequences, roughly 20% found once. Sequencing used tumor-infiltrating Tregs sorted from the breast tumor. The source is a female donor with breast cancer. Both conserved end residues are part of each CDR3. The D gene is left open where the match is weak. For some rows the clone size is stated as once, few or many, or as a class when expanded; others skip it.

d_gene: TRBD1; abundance: -; v_gene: TRBV7-8; j_gene: TRBJ2-2; CDR3aa: CASSPNRGVTGELFF; CDR3nt: TGTGCCAGCAGCCCTAACAGGGGGGTCACCGGGGAGCTGTTTTTT
d_gene: -; abundance: many; v_gene: TRBV6-4; j_gene: TRBJ2-3; CDR3aa: CASSDSFRDTDTQYF; CDR3nt: TGTGCCAGCAGTGACTCGTTCAGGGACACAGATACGCAGTATTTT
d_gene: TRBD2; abundance: many; v_gene: TRBV9; j_gene: TRBJ2-7; CDR3aa: CASSVADRGLAFREQYF; CDR3nt: TGTGCCAGCAGCGTAGCCGACCGGGGACTAGCGTTCCGCGAGCAGTACTTC
d_gene: TRBD1; abundance: -; v_gene: TRBV7-9; j_gene: TRBJ1-2; CDR3aa: CASSLTGGHGYTF; CDR3nt: TGTGCCAGCAGCTTGACAGGGGGCCATGGCTACACCTTC
d_gene: TRBD1; abundance: few; v_gene: TRBV20-1; j_gene: TRBJ1-2; CDR3aa: CSARGTGPSGYTF; CDR3nt: TGCAGTGCAAGAGGGACAGGGCCTTCTGGCTACACCTTC
d_gene: -; abundance: -; v_gene: TRBV7-9; j_gene: TRBJ1-1; CDR3aa: CASSRSNTEAFF; CDR3nt: TGTGCCAGCAGCCGAAGTAACACTGAAGCTTTCTTT
d_gene: -; abundance: many; v_gene: TRBV12-3/TRBV12-4; j_gene: TRBJ1-5; CDR3aa: CASSLQGNQPQHF; CDR3nt: TGTGCCAGCAGTTTGCAGGGGAATCAGCCCCAGCATTTT
d_gene: TRBD1; abundance: many; v_gene: TRBV7-8; j_gene: TRBJ2-3; CDR3aa: CASSFLPGQGTDTQYF; CDR3nt: TGTGCCAGCAGCTTCCTCCCGGGACAGGGAACAGATACGCAGTATTTT
d_gene: -; abundance: many; v_gene: TRBV2; j_gene: TRBJ2-2; CDR3aa: CASSYTSNTGELFF; CDR3nt: TGTGCCAGCAGCTACACTTCGAACACCGGGGAGCTGTTTTTT
d_gene: TRBD2; abundance: -; v_gene: TRBV7-6; j_gene: TRBJ2-1; CDR3aa: CASSSTSGRTNEQFF; CDR3nt: TGTGCCAGCAGCTCGACTAGCGGGAGAACCAATGAGCAGTTCTTC
d_gene: -; abundance: many; v_gene: TRBV2; j_gene: TRBJ1-3; CDR3aa: CASRADSGNTIYF; CDR3nt: TGTGCCAGCAGAGCAGACTCTGGAAACACCATATATTTT
d_gene: -; abundance: few; v_gene: TRBV6-5; j_gene: TRBJ1-1; CDR3aa: CASSNQEGGEAFF; CDR3nt: TGTGCCAGCAGTAACCAAGAGGGCGGTGAAGCTTTCTTT
d_gene: -; abundance: few; v_gene: TRBV6-2/TRBV6-3; j_gene: TRBJ2-1; CDR3aa: CASSYGQDNEQFF; CDR3nt: TGTGCCAGCAGTTACGGTCAGGACAATGAGCAGTTCTTC
d_gene: -; abundance: few; v_gene: TRBV20-1; j_gene: TRBJ2-1; CDR3aa: CSATPYIGRSDEQFF; CDR3nt: TGCAGTGCCACGCCGTATATCGGGAGAAGCGATGAGCAGTTCTTC
d_gene: -; abundance: -; v_gene: TRBV2; j_gene: TRBJ2-2; CDR3aa: CASRREPNTVELFF; CDR3nt: TGTGCCAGCAGACGGGAGCCGAACACCGTGGAGCTGTTTTTT
d_gene: -; abundance: many; v_gene: TRBV4-2; j_gene: TRBJ2-3; CDR3aa: CASSHLGGLPDTQYF; CDR3nt: TGTGCCAGCAGCCACCTTGGTGGGCTTCCCGATACGCAGTATTTT
d_gene: TRBD1; abundance: -; v_gene: TRBV7-2; j_gene: TRBJ1-1; CDR3aa: CASSAGQTMNTEAFF; CDR3nt: TGTGCCAGCAGCGCGGGACAGACCATGAACACTGAAGCTTTCTTT
d_gene: -; abundance: few; v_gene: TRBV20-1; j_gene: TRBJ2-7; CDR3aa: CSATLLYEQYF; CDR3nt: TGCAGTGCCACCCTCCTCTACGAGCAGTACTTC
d_gene: TRBD2; abundance: many; v_gene: TRBV20-1; j_gene: TRBJ2-5; CDR3aa: CSARDNLAVQETQYF; CDR3nt: TGCAGTGCTAGAGATAACCTAGCGGTCCAAGAGACCCAGTACTTC
d_gene: -; abundance: few; v_gene: TRBV5-1; j_gene: TRBJ2-1; CDR3aa: CASSLEHEQFF; CDR3nt: TGCGCCAGCAGCTTGGAGCATGAGCAGTTCTTC
d_gene: -; abundance: -; v_gene: TRBV6-1; j_gene: TRBJ1-2; CDR3aa: CASRLDRFNGYTF; CDR3nt: TGTGCCAGCAGGCTGGACAGATTCAATGGCTACACCTTC
d_gene: TRBD1; abundance: few; v_gene: TRBV2; j_gene: TRBJ1-5; CDR3aa: CASSQYRGSNQPQHF; CDR3nt: TGTGCCAGCAGTCAATACAGGGGTAGCAATCAGCCCCAGCATTTT
d_gene: TRBD1; abundance: few; v_gene: TRBV7-2; j_gene: TRBJ2-2; CDR3aa: CASSLGGQANTGELFF; CDR3nt: TGTGCCAGCAGCTTAGGAGGACAGGCGAACACCGGGGAGCTGTTTTTT
d_gene: TRBD1; abundance: -; v_gene: TRBV4-2; j_gene: TRBJ2-1; CDR3aa: CASSQRTGAIQFF; CDR3nt: TGTGCCAGCAGCCAGCGGACAGGGGCGATACAGTTCTTC
d_gene: TRBD2; abundance: few; v_gene: TRBV4-1; j_gene: TRBJ2-1; CDR3aa: CASSLGLAGNGEQFF; CDR3nt: TGCGCCAGCAGCCTTGGACTAGCGGGGAACGGGGAGCAGTTCTTC
d_gene: -; abundance: few; v_gene: TRBV3-1; j_gene: TRBJ2-3; CDR3aa: CASSQELDTQYF; CDR3nt: TGTGCCAGCAGCCAAGAATTAGATACGCAGTATTTT
d_gene: TRBD1; abundance: -; v_gene: TRBV5-5; j_gene: TRBJ2-4; CDR3aa: CASRSPGQKNIQYF; CDR3nt: TGTGCCAGCAGGTCCCCGGGACAGAAAAACATTCAGTACTTC
d_gene: -; abundance: many; v_gene: TRBV5-1; j_gene: TRBJ1-5; CDR3aa: CASSLEGDPSQPQHF; CDR3nt: TGCGCCAGCAGCTTGGAGGGAGATCCGAGCCAGCCCCAGCATTTT
d_gene: TRBD2; abundance: few; v_gene: TRBV7-2; j_gene: TRBJ2-3; CDR3aa: CASSPMTSGADTQYF; CDR3nt: TGTGCCAGCAGCCCGATGACTAGCGGAGCAGATACGCAGTATTTT
d_gene: -; abundance: few; v_gene: TRBV9; j_gene: TRBJ1-2; CDR3aa: CASSPADYRRGYTF; CDR3nt: TGTGCCAGCAGCCCCGCTGACTATCGTCGGGGCTACACCTTC
d_gene: TRBD1; abundance: -; v_gene: TRBV12-3/TRBV12-4; j_gene: TRBJ1-5; CDR3aa: CASSLSQGANQPQHF; CDR3nt: TGTGCCAGCAGTTTATCCCAGGGGGCGAATCAGCCCCAGCATTTT
d_gene: TRBD1; abundance: -; v_gene: TRBV10-3; j_gene: TRBJ2-7; CDR3aa: CAISPGTGEEEQYF; CDR3nt: TGTGCCATCAGTCCCGGGACAGGGGAAGAAGAGCAGTACTTC
d_gene: TRBD1; abundance: once; v_gene: TRBV18; j_gene: TRBJ2-3; CDR3aa: CASSAGTGGNTQYF; CDR3nt: TGTGCCAGCTCAGCCGGGACAGGGGGAAATACGCAGTATTTT
d_gene: TRBD1; abundance: many; v_gene: TRBV15; j_gene: TRBJ1-6; CDR3aa: CATSRDRTGVNSPLHF; CDR3nt: TGTGCCACCAGCAGAGACCGGACAGGGGTTAATTCACCCCTCCACTTT
d_gene: -; abundance: few; v_gene: TRBV2; j_gene: TRBJ2-7; CDR3aa: CASSFRQNEQYF; CDR3nt: TGTGCCAGCAGTTTCAGACAGAACGAGCAGTACTTC
d_gene: -; abundance: -; v_gene: TRBV2; j_gene: TRBJ2-1; CDR3aa: CASSSHTGTEQFF; CDR3nt: TGTGCCAGCAGCTCACACACAGGGACTGAGCAGTTCTTC
d_gene: -; abundance: few; v_gene: TRBV10-3; j_gene: TRBJ1-6; CDR3aa: CTISGGFDNSPLHF; CDR3nt: TGTACCATCAGTGGAGGCTTCGATAATTCACCCCTCCACTTT
d_gene: TRBD1; abundance: -; v_gene: TRBV5-5; j_gene: TRBJ2-7; CDR3aa: CASGIGTDISYEQYF; CDR3nt: TGTGCCAGCGGCATCGGGACAGACATTTCCTACGAGCAGTACTTC
d_gene: -; abundance: few; v_gene: TRBV12-3/TRBV12-4; j_gene: TRBJ1-2; CDR3aa: CASSFSGGGERGYTF; CDR3nt: TGTGCCAGCAGTTTCTCCGGGGGCGGCGAACGGGGCTACACCTTC
d_gene: -; abundance: few; v_gene: TRBV5-1; j_gene: TRBJ2-1; CDR3aa: CASSLSANPHNEQFF; CDR3nt: TGCGCCAGCAGCTTGAGTGCGAACCCTCACAATGAGCAGTTCTTC
d_gene: TRBD2; abundance: few; v_gene: TRBV5-1; j_gene: TRBJ2-7; CDR3aa: CASTSGGGEQYF; CDR3nt: TGCGCCAGCACCTCCGGGGGGGGCGAGCAGTACTTC
d_gene: TRBD2; abundance: many; v_gene: TRBV5-5; j_gene: TRBJ2-5; CDR3aa: CASSYPGLGVGTQYF; CDR3nt: TGTGCCAGCAGCTATCCGGGACTAGGGGTTGGGACCCAGTACTTC
d_gene: -; abundance: many; v_gene: TRBV7-2; j_gene: TRBJ2-7; CDR3aa: CASSRRDYEQYF; CDR3nt: TGTGCCAGCAGCCGACGGGACTACGAGCAGTACTTC
d_gene: -; abundance: -; v_gene: TRBV5-1; j_gene: TRBJ2-5; CDR3aa: CASSLGSLWETQYF; CDR3nt: TGCGCCAGCAGCTTGGGGAGTCTCTGGGAGACCCAGTACTTC
d_gene: -; abundance: -; v_gene: TRBV6-6; j_gene: TRBJ1-2; CDR3aa: CASSHSQGNGYTF; CDR3nt: TGTGCCAGCAGCCACTCACAGGGAAATGGCTACACCTTC
d_gene: TRBD2; abundance: medium-sized; v_gene: TRBV10-2; j_gene: TRBJ2-3; CDR3aa: CASTGTSVTDTQYF; CDR3nt: TGCGCCAGCACGGGGACTAGCGTCACAGATACGCAGTATTTT
d_gene: -; abundance: many; v_gene: TRBV5-1; j_gene: TRBJ2-7; CDR3aa: CASTRNLGDEQYF; CDR3nt: TGCGCCAGCACCAGGAACCTGGGAGACGAGCAGTACTTC
d_gene: -; abundance: few; v_gene: TRBV12-2; j_gene: TRBJ2-2; CDR3aa: CASRLFMGNTGELFF; CDR3nt: TGTGCAAGTCGCTTATTCATGGGGAACACCGGGGAGCTGTTTTTT
d_gene: TRBD1; abundance: -; v_gene: TRBV7-9; j_gene: TRBJ2-3; CDR3aa: CASSPRGGTGADTQYF; CDR3nt: TGTGCCAGCAGCCCCCGGGGAGGGACAGGGGCAGATACGCAGTATTTT
d_gene: -; abundance: few; v_gene: TRBV12-3/TRBV12-4; j_gene: TRBJ1-2; CDR3aa: CASSPVVNYGYTF; CDR3nt: TGTGCCAGCAGTCCCGTGGTTAACTATGGCTACACCTTC
d_gene: -; abundance: many; v_gene: TRBV5-1; j_gene: TRBJ2-5; CDR3aa: CASSLAQIRETQYF; CDR3nt: TGCGCCAGCAGCTTGGCGCAGATCAGAGAGACCCAGTACTTC
d_gene: TRBD1; abundance: -; v_gene: TRBV9; j_gene: TRBJ1-5; CDR3aa: CASSVGTGGGQPQHF; CDR3nt: TGTGCCAGCAGCGTAGGTACAGGGGGTGGTCAGCCCCAGCATTTT
d_gene: TRBD2; abundance: -; v_gene: TRBV29-1; j_gene: TRBJ2-3; CDR3aa: CSVAKGGSTDTQYF; CDR3nt: TGCAGCGTTGCTAAGGGAGGGTCCACAGATACGCAGTATTTT
d_gene: -; abundance: -; v_gene: TRBV2; j_gene: TRBJ1-6; CDR3aa: CASIRSSVGNSPLHF; CDR3nt: TGTGCCAGCATCAGGTCCTCTGTCGGAAATTCACCCCTCCACTTT
d_gene: TRBD1; abundance: few; v_gene: TRBV7-9; j_gene: TRBJ2-7; CDR3aa: CASSIRGQQYF; CDR3nt: TGTGCCAGCAGTATCAGGGGGCAACAGTACTTC
d_gene: TRBD1; abundance: many; v_gene: TRBV27; j_gene: TRBJ1-6; CDR3aa: CASTRMGSGTGASSPLHF; CDR3nt: TGTGCCAGCACCCGGATGGGCTCGGGGACAGGGGCGAGTTCACCCCTCCACTTT
d_gene: -; abundance: -; v_gene: TRBV9; j_gene: TRBJ2-2; CDR3aa: CASSPTTLTGELFF; CDR3nt: TGTGCCAGCAGCCCGACTACTCTCACCGGGGAGCTGTTTTTT
d_gene: TRBD1; abundance: few; v_gene: TRBV10-3; j_gene: TRBJ1-3; CDR3aa: CASGTGIGNTIYF; CDR3nt: TGTGCCTCAGGGACAGGGATCGGAAACACCATATATTTT
d_gene: TRBD2; abundance: many; v_gene: TRBV4-1; j_gene: TRBJ2-2; CDR3aa: CASSQGGLAGVGTGELFF; CDR3nt: TGCGCCAGCAGCCAAGGGGGATTAGCGGGAGTGGGCACCGGGGAGCTGTTTTTT